The 3 T cell receptor beta chains below were found in one sample sequenced in a study of T cell responses to AZD1222 COVID-19 vaccine. Data came from immunoSEQ multiplex PCR; TCRdb stores just in-frame clones and leaves some out. The sample lists over 50,000 clones; 89% were seen once. Sample: peripheral blood, taken 28 days after the second AZD1222 dose. Receptors originate from an adult who received the AZD1222 COVID-19 vaccine.

V gene TRBV11-3 combines with J gene TRBJ2-1, with 8 bases aligning to TRBD1. There are 17 residues in the CDR3. Germline CDR1 is SGHNT and CDR2 is YENEEA. Trimming removed 1 base from V and 1 base from J; junction bases left unmatched: 6. In nucleotides, the CDR3 is TGTGCCAGCAGCTTAGCTGTCCACAGGGGGTCCTACAATGAGCAGTTCTTC. As protein: CASSLAVHRGSYNEQFF.

This sequence joins TRBV6-5 and TRBJ1-1, with D unclear. Per germline, CDR1 MNHEY and CDR2 SVGAGI. Trimming shortened V by 6 bases and J by 7 bases, and 18 bases separated the two germline ends. The CDR3 has 14 residues. CDR3 DNA: TGTGCCAGCAGCCAAACGAGGCCGTCCCTTGAAGCTTTCTTT. It is translated as CASSQTRPSLEAFF.

The gene calls are TRBV3-1 (or the pseudogene TRBV3-2) and TRBJ2-3, with a tentative D call TRBD2 (6 bases). CDR3 length: 18 residues. V dropped 4 bases and J dropped 3 bases, with 23 bases sitting between them. Germline V gene sequence: CDR1 LGHDT, CDR2 YNNKEL (reference sequence). The CDR3 is CASSPIPSLGAGTDTQYF. CDR3 nucleotides: TGTGCCAGCAGCCCAATACCATCCCTGGGAGCGGGTACAGATACGCAGTATTTT.